The 2 T cell receptor beta chains in this list originate from one sample, sequenced in a study of T cell repertoires in cytomegalovirus infection. TCRdb passed the reads through MiXCR, listing each CDR3 protein once. The table has around 100,000 distinct CDR3 sequences, 16% seen once. The specimen sequenced was PBMCs. The receptor set was obtained from a human donor in good health (CMV status not recorded). Some clones in this sample may be carry-over from other donors' samples.

This clonotype was counted once. Being one base from a much bigger clone, this may be a read error. The CDR3 sequence: CSSSYVPTGELFF. The CDR3 DNA follows: TGTTCCAGCAGTTACGTCCCGACCGGGGAGCTGTTTTTT. J is TRBJ2-2 and V is TRBV6-2 or TRBV6-3; no clear D gene. Per the germline V gene, CDR1 is MNHEY and CDR2 is SVGEGT. This CDR3 is built from 13 residues.

In this sample, this clonotype turned up a few times. The V call is TRBV6-2 or TRBV6-3, the J call TRBJ1-1; D is uncertain. This CDR3 is built from 11 residues. The V gene's germline CDR1 is MNHEY and CDR2 SVGEGT. The V gene lost 6 bases and the J gene lost 11 bases, with 13 bases spanning the gap. The CDR3 nucleotides are TGTGCCAGCAGACTAGGGCGGGAGGCTTTCTTT. Protein: CASRLGREAFF.